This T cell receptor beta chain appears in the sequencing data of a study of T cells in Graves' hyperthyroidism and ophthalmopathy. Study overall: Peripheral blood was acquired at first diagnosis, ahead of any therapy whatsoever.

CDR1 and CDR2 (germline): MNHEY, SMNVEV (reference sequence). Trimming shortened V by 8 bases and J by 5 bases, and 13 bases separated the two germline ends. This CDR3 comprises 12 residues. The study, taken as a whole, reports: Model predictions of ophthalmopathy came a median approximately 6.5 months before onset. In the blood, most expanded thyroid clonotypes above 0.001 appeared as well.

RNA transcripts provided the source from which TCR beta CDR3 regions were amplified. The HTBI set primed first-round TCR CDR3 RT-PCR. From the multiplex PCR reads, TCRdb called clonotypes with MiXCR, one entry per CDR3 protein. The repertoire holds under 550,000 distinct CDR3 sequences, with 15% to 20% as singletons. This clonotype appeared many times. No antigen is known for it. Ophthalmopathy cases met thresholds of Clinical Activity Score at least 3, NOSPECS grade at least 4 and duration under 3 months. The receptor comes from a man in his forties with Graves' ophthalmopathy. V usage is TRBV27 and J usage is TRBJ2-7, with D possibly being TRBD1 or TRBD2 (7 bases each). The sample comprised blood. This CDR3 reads CASGEGANEQYF. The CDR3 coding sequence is TGTGCCAGCGGGGAGGGGGCCAACGAGCAGTACTTC.